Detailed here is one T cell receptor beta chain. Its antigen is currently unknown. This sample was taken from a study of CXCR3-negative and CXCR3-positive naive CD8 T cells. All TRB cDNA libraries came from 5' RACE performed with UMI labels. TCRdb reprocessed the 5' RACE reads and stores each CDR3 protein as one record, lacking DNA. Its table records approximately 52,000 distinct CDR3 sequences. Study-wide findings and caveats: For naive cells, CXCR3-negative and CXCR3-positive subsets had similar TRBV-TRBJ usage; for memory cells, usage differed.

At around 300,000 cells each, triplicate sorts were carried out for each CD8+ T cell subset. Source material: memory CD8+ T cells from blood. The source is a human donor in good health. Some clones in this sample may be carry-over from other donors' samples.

This chain's CDR3 is CASSQSFQLESDRGHEQYF. The chain links TRBV23-1 to TRBJ2-7; TCRdb picks TRBD1, but there is no DNA to check that call. TRBV23-1 is an ORF; its function is uncertain. There are 19 residues in the CDR3.